This T cell receptor beta chain appears in the sequencing data of a study of blood T cell repertoires in COVID-19. Trimming stripped 1 base from V and 3 bases from J, with 10 bases between. CDR3 length: 14 residues. Per germline, CDR1 SEHNR and CDR2 FQNEAQ (reference sequence). TCRdb keeps only in-frame clones here, not all; method: immunoSEQ multiplex PCR. Here the sample spans about 150,000 clones, roughly nine tenths being singletons. This clone was detected only a few times. The sequencing sample was made of peripheral blood. This receptor was taken from a woman aged 40 to 55 with acute or convalescent COVID-19. This chain joins TRBV7-9 and TRBJ2-7; D possibly corresponds to TRBD1 (6 bases). Here the CDR3 reads CASSLGIGGYEQYF. DNA for the CDR3: TGTGCCAGCAGCTTAGGAATAGGGGGCTACGAGCAGTACTTC.